This is a list of T cell receptor beta chains from one sample in a study of OX40 agonist ivuxolimab in advanced cancers. The protocol was immunoSEQ multiplex PCR, while the TCRdb copy is restricted to in-frame clones and leaves out a portion. The profile shows about 69,000 clones, more than 85% of them singletons. Sequences were derived from CD4+ or CD8+ T cells sorted from blood, sampled in a trial of the OX40 agonist ivuxolimab. The receptors here all came from an adult with an advanced solid tumor such as melanoma, head and neck, liver or kidney cancer. Both conserved end residues are part of each CDR3. D genes are given only for firm matches. Expanded clones are given a class, and other clones once, few, many or no size at all.

CDR3 protein	CDR3 DNA	V gene	J gene	clone size	D gene
CASSLGTGTSGPHEQFF	TGCGCCAGCAGCTTAGGGACCGGGACTAGCGGGCCTCATGAGCAGTTCTTC	TRBV5-1	TRBJ2-1	-	TRBD2
CASSWDRGNTGELFF	TGTGCCAGCAGCTGGGACAGGGGTAACACCGGGGAGCTGTTTTTT	TRBV11-2	TRBJ2-2	-	TRBD1
CASSIGNQPQHF	TGTGCCAGTAGTATCGGTAATCAGCCCCAGCATTTT	TRBV19	TRBJ1-5	few	-
CASMGLPPPDTQYF	TGTGCCAGCATGGGACTGCCGCCCCCAGATACGCAGTATTTT	TRBV25-1	TRBJ2-3	once	-
CASSPGGWEKLFF	TGTGCCAGCAGTCCCGGCGGTTGGGAAAAACTGTTTTTT	TRBV28	TRBJ1-4	-	-
CASGLVQVGQQETQYF	TGTGCTAGTGGTTTGGTACAGGTCGGCCAACAAGAGACCCAGTACTTC	TRBV12-5	TRBJ2-5	-	-
CASSGFRLDTEAFF	TGTGCCAGCAGCGGTTTTAGGTTGGACACTGAAGCTTTCTTT	TRBV2	TRBJ1-1	-	-
CASSWGTGALLGELFF	TGCGCCAGCAGCTGGGGGACAGGGGCCCTCCTGGGGGAGCTGTTTTTT	TRBV5-1	TRBJ2-2	-	TRBD1
CASGSGSGPTDTQYF	TGTGCTAGTGGTTCAGGATCCGGGCCCACAGATACGCAGTATTTT	TRBV12-5	TRBJ2-3	-	-
CASSPGLAGLYNEQFF	TGTGCCAGCAGCCCGGGACTAGCGGGACTCTACAATGAGCAGTTCTTC	TRBV5-4	TRBJ2-1	-	TRBD2
CASRENTGELFF	TGTGCCAGCAGAGAAAACACCGGGGAGCTGTTTTTT	TRBV2	TRBJ2-2	-	-
CSVQIGTDTQYF	TGCAGCGTTCAGATTGGCACAGATACGCAGTATTTT	TRBV29-1	TRBJ2-3	-	-
CASSLGLAGGTDTQYF	TGTGCTAGCAGCTTAGGACTAGCGGGGGGCACAGATACGCAGTATTTT	TRBV7-7	TRBJ2-3	-	TRBD2
CASSSPTGLGDNEQFF	TGTGCCAGCAGTTCCCCTACAGGGTTAGGTGACAATGAGCAGTTCTTC	TRBV27	TRBJ2-1	once	-
CAGGLGEGMNTEAFF	TGTGCTGGTGGTCTTGGGGAGGGGATGAACACTGAAGCTTTCTTT	TRBV12-5	TRBJ1-1	-	-
CASSFRVLRNTEAFF	TGTGCCAGCAGCTTCAGGGTGTTACGAAACACTGAAGCTTTCTTT	TRBV7-2	TRBJ1-1	-	-
CASSSPPKPGAGTDTQYF	TGTGCCAGCAGCAGTCCACCCAAACCAGGGGCAGGGACAGATACGCAGTATTTT	TRBV5-4	TRBJ2-3	-	-
CASSLTGKSNSPLHF	TGTGCCAGCAGCCTGACAGGGAAAAGCAATTCACCCCTCCACTTT	TRBV27	TRBJ1-6	-	TRBD1
CASSGRSGTDGPQHF	TGTGCCAGCAGTGGGCGCTCCGGGACAGACGGGCCCCAGCATTTT	TRBV2	TRBJ1-5	-	TRBD1
CASSLSGGGLAGKFF	TGTGCCAGCAGCTTGTCGGGGGGCGGACTAGCGGGAAAGTTCTTC	TRBV5-6	TRBJ2-1	-	TRBD2
CASSPDRGRQTQYF	TGTGCCAGTAGCCCGGACAGGGGGCGACAGACCCAGTACTTC	TRBV19	TRBJ2-5	-	TRBD1
CASSLGQREADEQFF	TGTGCCAGCAGCTTAGGCCAGCGGGAGGCTGATGAGCAGTTCTTC	TRBV7-6	TRBJ2-1	-	TRBD2
CASSLSGLNYGYTF	TGTGCCAGCAGCTTGTCGGGGTTAAACTATGGCTACACCTTC	TRBV5-6	TRBJ1-2	-	-
CASSDSIAQETQYF	TGTGCCAGCAGTGATTCAATAGCACAAGAGACCCAGTACTTC	TRBV6-1	TRBJ2-5	-	-
CASRHGPDTEAFF	TGTGCCAGTAGACACGGGCCCGACACTGAAGCTTTCTTT	TRBV6-1	TRBJ1-1	-	-
CASSLVVVPDLSGNTIYF	TGTGCCAGCAGCTTGGTGGTGGTCCCGGATCTCTCTGGAAACACCATATATTTT	TRBV5-6	TRBJ1-3	-	-
CASSLRGSQPQHF	TGTGCCAGCAGCTTGCGGGGTAGCCAGCCCCAGCATTTT	TRBV5-5	TRBJ1-5	-	-
CASSSRRQGKTEAFF	TGTGCCAGCAGTTCGAGACGACAGGGTAAGACTGAAGCTTTCTTT	TRBV27	TRBJ1-1	once	TRBD1
CASSGQGNGVGNTIYF	TGCGCCAGCAGCGGCCAGGGGAACGGAGTCGGAAACACCATATATTTT	TRBV5-1	TRBJ1-3	-	-
CASSPDRLGTQYF	TGCGCCAGCAGCCCGGACAGGCTGGGGACCCAGTACTTC	TRBV5-1	TRBJ2-5	-	TRBD1
CASCDSYRNSPLHF	TGTGCCAGCTGTGACAGCTACCGAAATTCACCCCTCCACTTT	TRBV6-1	TRBJ1-6	once	-
CASSLDATGLFDGYTF	TGTGCCAGCAGCCTAGACGCGACAGGGCTTTTTGATGGCTACACCTTC	TRBV9	TRBJ1-2	-	TRBD1
CASSYGTGGSGNTIYF	TGTGCCAGCAGTTACGGGACAGGCGGCTCTGGAAACACCATATATTTT	TRBV6-6	TRBJ1-3	-	TRBD1
CASRWEASGPQIKFF	TGTGCCAGCAGATGGGAGGCTAGCGGCCCCCAAATAAAGTTCTTC	TRBV2	TRBJ2-1	-	TRBD2
CASSAGRSRETQYF	TGTGCCAGCAGCGCCGGGCGGTCTCGAGAGACCCAGTACTTC	TRBV9	TRBJ2-5	-	-
CASTPSGAGVPYTF	TGTGCCAGTACCCCTTCCGGGGCAGGGGTCCCTTACACCTTC	TRBV19	TRBJ1-2	-	-
CASRKWGSGESSVEQFF	TGTGCCAGCAGAAAATGGGGCAGCGGGGAATCTAGTGTTGAGCAGTTCTTC	TRBV27	TRBJ2-1	-	TRBD2
CVAGGPRGYTF	TGTGTCGCGGGCGGCCCTAGGGGCTACACCTTC	TRBV28	TRBJ1-2	-	-
CASRRQGSSGYTF	TGTGCCAGCAGAAGACAGGGATCGTCTGGCTACACCTTC	TRBV27	TRBJ1-2	-	TRBD1
CASTQRVGGAETEAFF	TGTGCCAGTACCCAGAGGGTAGGGGGCGCGGAGACTGAAGCTTTCTTT	TRBV19	TRBJ1-1	-	TRBD1
CASSRLTGKRTEAFF	TGTGCCAGCAGTCGACTGACAGGGAAAAGGACTGAAGCTTTCTTT	TRBV28	TRBJ1-1	-	TRBD1
CSVNPAETQYF	TGCAGCGTCAACCCCGCGGAGACCCAGTACTTC	TRBV29-1	TRBJ2-5	once	-
CASRPGDYNSPLHF	TGTGCCAGCAGGCCGGGGGACTATAATTCACCCCTCCACTTT	TRBV6-5	TRBJ1-6	-	-
CASSREETQYF	TGTGCCAGCAGTAGAGAAGAGACCCAGTACTTC	TRBV9	TRBJ2-5	-	-
CASSSGLAGYNEQFF	TGCGCCAGCAGTTCGGGACTAGCGGGTTACAATGAGCAGTTCTTC	TRBV10-1	TRBJ2-1	-	TRBD2
CASSKASQGGNEQYF	TGTGCCAGCAGTAAGGCCTCACAGGGAGGGAACGAGCAGTACTTC	TRBV6-5	TRBJ2-7	-	-